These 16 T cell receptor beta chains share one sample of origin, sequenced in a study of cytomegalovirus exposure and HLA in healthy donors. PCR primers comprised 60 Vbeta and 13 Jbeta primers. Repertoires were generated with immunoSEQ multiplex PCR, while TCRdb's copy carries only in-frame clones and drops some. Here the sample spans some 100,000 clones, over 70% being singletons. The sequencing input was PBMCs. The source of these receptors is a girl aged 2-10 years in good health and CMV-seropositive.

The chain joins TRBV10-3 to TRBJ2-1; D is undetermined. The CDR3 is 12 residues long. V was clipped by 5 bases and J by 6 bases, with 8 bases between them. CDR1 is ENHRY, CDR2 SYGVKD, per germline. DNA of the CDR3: TGTGCCATCAGTTCCGGTCCCAATGAGCAGTTCTTC. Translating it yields CAISSGPNEQFF.

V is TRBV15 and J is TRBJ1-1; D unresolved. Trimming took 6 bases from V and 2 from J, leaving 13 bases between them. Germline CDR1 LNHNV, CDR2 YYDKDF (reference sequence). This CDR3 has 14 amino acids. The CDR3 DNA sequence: TGTGCCACCAGTACTGTCTTGATTAACACTGAAGCTTTCTTT. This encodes CATSTVLINTEAFF.

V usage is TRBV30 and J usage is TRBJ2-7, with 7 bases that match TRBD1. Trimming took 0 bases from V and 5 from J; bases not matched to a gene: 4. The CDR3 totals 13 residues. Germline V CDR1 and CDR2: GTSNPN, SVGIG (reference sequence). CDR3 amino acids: CAWSVKGADEQYF. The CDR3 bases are TGTGCCTGGAGTGTCAAGGGGGCGGACGAGCAGTACTTC.

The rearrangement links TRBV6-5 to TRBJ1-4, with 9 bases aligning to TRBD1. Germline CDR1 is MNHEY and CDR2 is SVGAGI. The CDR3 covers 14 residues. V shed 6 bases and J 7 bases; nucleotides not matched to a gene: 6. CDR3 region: CASRNRGRSEKLFF. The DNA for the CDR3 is TGTGCCAGCAGGAACAGGGGGCGGAGTGAAAAACTGTTTTTT.

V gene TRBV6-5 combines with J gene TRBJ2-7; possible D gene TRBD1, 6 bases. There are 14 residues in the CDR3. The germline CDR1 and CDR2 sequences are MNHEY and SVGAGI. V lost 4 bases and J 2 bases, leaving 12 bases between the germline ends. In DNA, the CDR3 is TGTGCCAGCAGTTTACAGGGTCCCCCCTACGAGCAGTACTTC. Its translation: CASSLQGPPYEQYF.

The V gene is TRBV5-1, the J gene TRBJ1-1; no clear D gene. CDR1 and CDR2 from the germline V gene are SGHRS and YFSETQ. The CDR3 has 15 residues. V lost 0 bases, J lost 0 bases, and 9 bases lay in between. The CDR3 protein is CASSLEAGMNTEAFF. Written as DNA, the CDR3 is TGCGCCAGCAGCTTGGAGGCGGGGATGAACACTGAAGCTTTCTTT. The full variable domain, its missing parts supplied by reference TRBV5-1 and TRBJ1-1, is KAGVTQTPRYLIKTRGQQVTLSCSPISGHRSVSWYQQTPGQGLQFLFEYFSETQRNKGNFPGRFSGRQFSNSRSEMNVSTLELGDSALYLCASSLEAGMNTEAFFGQGTRLTVV.

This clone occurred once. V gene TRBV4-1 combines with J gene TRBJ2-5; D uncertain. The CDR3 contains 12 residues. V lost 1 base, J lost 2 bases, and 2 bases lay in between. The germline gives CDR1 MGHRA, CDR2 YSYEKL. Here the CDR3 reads CASSQAQETQYF. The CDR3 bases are TGCGCCAGCAGCCAAGCGCAAGAGACCCAGTACTTC.

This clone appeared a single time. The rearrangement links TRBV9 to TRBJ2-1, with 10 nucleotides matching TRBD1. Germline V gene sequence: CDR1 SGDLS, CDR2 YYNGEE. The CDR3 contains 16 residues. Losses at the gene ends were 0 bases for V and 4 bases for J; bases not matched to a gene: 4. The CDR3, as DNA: TGTGCCAGCAGCGTAGAGGGACAGGGGAAATACAATGAGCAGTTCTTC. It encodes CASSVEGQGKYNEQFF.

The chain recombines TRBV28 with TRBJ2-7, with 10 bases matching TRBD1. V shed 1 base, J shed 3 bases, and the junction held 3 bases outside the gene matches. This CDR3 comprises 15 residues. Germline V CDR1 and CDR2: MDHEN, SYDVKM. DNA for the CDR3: TGTGCCAGCAGTTTATCGGGACAGGGGCTCTACGAGCAGTACTTC. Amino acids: CASSLSGQGLYEQYF.

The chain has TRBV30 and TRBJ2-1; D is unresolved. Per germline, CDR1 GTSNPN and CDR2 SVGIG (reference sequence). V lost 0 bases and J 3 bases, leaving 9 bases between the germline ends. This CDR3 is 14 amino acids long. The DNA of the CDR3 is TGTGCCTGGAGTGTACGTATAGTCTACAATGAGCAGTTCTTC. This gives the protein CAWSVRIVYNEQFF.

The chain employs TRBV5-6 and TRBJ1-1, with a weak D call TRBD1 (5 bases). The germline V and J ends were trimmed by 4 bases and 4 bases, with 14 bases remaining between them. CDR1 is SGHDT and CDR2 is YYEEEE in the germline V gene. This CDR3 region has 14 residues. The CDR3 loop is CASSRGSYSTEAFF. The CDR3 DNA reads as TGTGCCAGCAGCCGGGGGTCGTATAGCACTGAAGCTTTCTTT.

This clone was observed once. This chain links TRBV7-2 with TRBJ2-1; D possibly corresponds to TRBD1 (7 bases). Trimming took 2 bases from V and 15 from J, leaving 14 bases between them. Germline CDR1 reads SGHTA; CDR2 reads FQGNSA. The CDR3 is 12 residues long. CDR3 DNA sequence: TGTGCCAGCAGCTTAAGGGGGGACAGTGGGTTCTTC. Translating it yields CASSLRGDSGFF.

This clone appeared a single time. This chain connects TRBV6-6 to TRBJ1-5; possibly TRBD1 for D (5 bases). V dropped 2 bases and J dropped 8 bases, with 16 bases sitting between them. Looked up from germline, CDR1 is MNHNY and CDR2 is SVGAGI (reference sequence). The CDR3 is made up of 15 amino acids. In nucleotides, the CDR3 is TGTGCCAGCAGTTACACAGGCCCGAACGGAGAGCCCCAGCATTTT. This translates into CASSYTGPNGEPQHF.

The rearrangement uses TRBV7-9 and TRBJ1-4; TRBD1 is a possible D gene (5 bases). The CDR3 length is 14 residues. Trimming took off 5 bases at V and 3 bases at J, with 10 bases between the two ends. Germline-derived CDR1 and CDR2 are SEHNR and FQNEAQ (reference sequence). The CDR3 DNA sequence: TGTGCCAGCAGCCCTTCGGGGGCTAATGAAAAACTGTTTTTT. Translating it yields CASSPSGANEKLFF. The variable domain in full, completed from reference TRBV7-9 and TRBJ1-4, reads DTGVSQNPRHKITKRGQNVTFRCDPISEHNRLYWYRQTLGQGPEFLTYFQNEAQLEKSRLLSDRFSAERPKGSFSTLEIQRTEQGDSAMYLCASSPSGANEKLFFGSGTQLSVL.

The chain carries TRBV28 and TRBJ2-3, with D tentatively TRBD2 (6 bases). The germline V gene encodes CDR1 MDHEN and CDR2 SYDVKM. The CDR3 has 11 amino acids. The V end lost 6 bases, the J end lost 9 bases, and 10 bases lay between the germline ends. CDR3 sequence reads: CASRSRGTQYF. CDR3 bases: TGTGCCAGCAGATCGCGGGGAACGCAGTATTTT. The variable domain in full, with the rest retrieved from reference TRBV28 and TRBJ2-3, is DVKVTQSSRYLVKRTGEKVFLECVQDMDHENMFWYRQDPGLGLRLIYFSYDVKMKEKGDIPEGYSVSREKKERFSLILESASTNQTSMYLCASRSRGTQYFGPGTRLTVL.

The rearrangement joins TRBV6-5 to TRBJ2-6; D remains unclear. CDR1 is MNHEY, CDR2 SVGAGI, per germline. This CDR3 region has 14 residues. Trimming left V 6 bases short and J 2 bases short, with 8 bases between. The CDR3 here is CASSRETGANVLTF. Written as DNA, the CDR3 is TGTGCCAGCAGCCGAGAAACTGGGGCCAACGTCCTGACTTTC.